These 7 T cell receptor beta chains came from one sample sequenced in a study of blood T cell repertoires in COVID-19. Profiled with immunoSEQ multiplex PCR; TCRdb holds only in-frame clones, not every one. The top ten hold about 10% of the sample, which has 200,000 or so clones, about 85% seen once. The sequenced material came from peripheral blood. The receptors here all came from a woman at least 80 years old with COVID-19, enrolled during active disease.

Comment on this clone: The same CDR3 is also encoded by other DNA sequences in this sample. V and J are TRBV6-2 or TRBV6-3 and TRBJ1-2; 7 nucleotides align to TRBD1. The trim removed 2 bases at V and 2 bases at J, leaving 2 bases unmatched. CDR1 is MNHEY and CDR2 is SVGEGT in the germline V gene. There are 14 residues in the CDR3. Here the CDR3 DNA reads TGTGCCAGCAGTTACACGACAGGGAACTATGGCTACACCTTC. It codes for CASSYTTGNYGYTF.

The CDR3 loop reads CASSLRLAVEETQYF. The CDR3 DNA sequence: TGCGCCAGCAGCTTGAGGCTAGCGGTCGAAGAGACCCAGTACTTC. The chain joins TRBV5-1 to TRBJ2-5; 7 bases map to TRBD2. In germline, CDR1 is SGHRS, CDR2 YFSETQ. The CDR3 has 15 amino acids. V was pared by 1 base and J by 3 bases, with 6 bases of the junction left unmatched.

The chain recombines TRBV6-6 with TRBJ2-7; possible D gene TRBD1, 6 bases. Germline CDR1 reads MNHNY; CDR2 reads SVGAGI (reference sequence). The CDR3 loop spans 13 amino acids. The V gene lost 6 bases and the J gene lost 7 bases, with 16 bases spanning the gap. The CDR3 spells CASRKEQGFEQYV. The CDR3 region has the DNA TGTGCCAGCAGAAAGGAACAGGGTTTTGAGCAGTACGTC.

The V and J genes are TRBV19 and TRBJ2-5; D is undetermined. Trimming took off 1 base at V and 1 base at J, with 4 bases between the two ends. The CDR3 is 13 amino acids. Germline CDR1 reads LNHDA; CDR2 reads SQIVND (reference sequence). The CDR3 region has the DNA TGTGCCAGTAGTATAGGCAGCCAAGAGACCCAGTACTTC. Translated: CASSIGSQETQYF.

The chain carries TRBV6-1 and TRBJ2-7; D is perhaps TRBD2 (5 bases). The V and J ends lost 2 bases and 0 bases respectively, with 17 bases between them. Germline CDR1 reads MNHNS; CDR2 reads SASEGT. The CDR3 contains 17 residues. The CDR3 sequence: CASSEMTTAVFSYEQYF. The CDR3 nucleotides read TGTGCCAGCAGTGAAATGACTACAGCAGTCTTCTCCTACGAGCAGTACTTC.

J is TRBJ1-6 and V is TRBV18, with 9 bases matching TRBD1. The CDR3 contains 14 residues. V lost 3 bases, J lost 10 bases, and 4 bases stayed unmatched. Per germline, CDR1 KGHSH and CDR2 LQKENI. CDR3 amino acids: CASSPTGGDSPLHF. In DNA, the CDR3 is TGTGCCAGCTCACCTACAGGGGGCGACTCACCCCTCCACTTT. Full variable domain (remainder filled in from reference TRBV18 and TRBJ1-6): NAGVMQNPRHLVRRRGQEARLRCSPMKGHSHVYWYRQLPEEGLKFMVYLQKENIIDESGMPKERFSAEFPKEGPSILRIQQVVRGDSAAYFCASSPTGGDSPLHFGNGTRLTVT.

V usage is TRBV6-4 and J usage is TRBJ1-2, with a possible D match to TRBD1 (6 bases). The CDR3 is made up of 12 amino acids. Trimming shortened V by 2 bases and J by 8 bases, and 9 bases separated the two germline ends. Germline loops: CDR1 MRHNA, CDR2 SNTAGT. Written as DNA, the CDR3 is TGTGCCAGCAGTGACGGACAGCGGGGCTACACCTTC. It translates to CASSDGQRGYTF.